This TCR beta chain was captured in a study of blood T cell repertoires in COVID-19. Study-wide context: There were acute and convalescent COVID-19 samples, and they came from the United States, Italy and Spain. PBMCs, B-cell-depleted T cells, or T cells were the source of the cDNA or gDNA that made up the material.

This CDR3 comprises 14 residues. The V end was cut by 2 bases, the J end by 2 bases, with 9 bases between. Looked up from germline, CDR1 is MDHEN and CDR2 is SYDVKM. Seattle cases were enrolled at active infection and followed longitudinally. As handled by the study authors: How many nucleated cells were present was estimated from reference gene primer amplification. TCRdb's copy holds only in-frame clones and misses some; the assay was immunoSEQ multiplex PCR. V and J calls and clone size are those listed in that table; D and trimming were worked out from the DNA. The table shows about 210,000 clones, with around 86% occurring only once.

The receptor comes from a woman in her seventies with COVID-19, enrolled during active disease. This chain connects TRBV28 to TRBJ2-5; D possibly corresponds to TRBD1 (6 bases). The sequencing input was peripheral blood. This chain's CDR3 is CASSLGGRQETQYF. CDR3 DNA sequence: TGTGCCAGCAGTTTAGGGGGCAGACAAGAGACCCAGTACTTC.